One sample yielded the 2 T cell receptor beta chains listed below, sequenced in a study of human T cells and chemical hapten exposure. TCRdb re-called the RACE reads with MiXCR, one entry per CDR3 protein. Among approximately 97,000 distinct CDR3 sequences listed, 27% were seen once. Described time point: patch test 3, about 24 weeks after DPC sensitization. Treatment given: therapeutic diphenylcyclopropenone sensitization with weekly scalp DPC. The specimen comprised whole blood, sampled in connection with sensitization to the hapten diphenylcyclopropenone (DPC). Receptor source: a man between 35 and 55 years old with alopecia areata. Some clones in this sample may be carry-over from other donors' samples.

This rearrangement joins TRBV18 to TRBJ2-2, with D perhaps matching TRBD2 (6 bases). Germline loops: CDR1 KGHSH, CDR2 LQKENI. Trimming took 6 bases from V and 1 from J, leaving 18 bases between them. CDR3 length: 17 amino acids. CDR3 in DNA: TGTGCCAGCTCTAAGCCACCCGGCGGGATGAACACCGGGGAGCTGTTTTTT. Protein product: CASSKPPGGMNTGELFF.

The J gene is TRBJ1-5, the V gene TRBV10-3; D possibly corresponds to TRBD1 (6 bases). Trimming stripped 6 bases from V and 7 bases from J, with 13 bases between. Germline assignment: CDR1 ENHRY and CDR2 SYGVKD. The CDR3 runs to 13 residues. CDR3 amino acids: CAIRDSRAQPQHF. The CDR3 nucleotides are TGTGCCATCAGGGACAGTAGGGCGCAGCCCCAGCATTTT.